This TCR beta chain was captured by sequencing in a study of PD-1 and CTLA-4 blockade in melanoma. This clone has a handful of counts. The CDR3 runs 11 residues. V lost 8 bases to trimming and J lost 5 bases, with 10 bases between them. CDR1 is LNHNV and CDR2 is YYDKDF in the germline V gene (reference sequence). The data were produced by immunoSEQ multiplex PCR, yet TCRdb's version contains in-frame clones alone and is incomplete. The data hold fewer than 35,000 clones, with approximately 90% observed a single time. The sample consisted of CD8+ T cells from peripheral blood, taken from a patient given anti-PD-1 treatment. This chain connects TRBV15 to TRBJ2-7, with D hard to call. This receptor was obtained from a human donor with melanoma. DNA of the CDR3: TGTGCCACCGGAAGTGCCCACGAGCAGTACTTC. Translation gives CATGSAHEQYF.